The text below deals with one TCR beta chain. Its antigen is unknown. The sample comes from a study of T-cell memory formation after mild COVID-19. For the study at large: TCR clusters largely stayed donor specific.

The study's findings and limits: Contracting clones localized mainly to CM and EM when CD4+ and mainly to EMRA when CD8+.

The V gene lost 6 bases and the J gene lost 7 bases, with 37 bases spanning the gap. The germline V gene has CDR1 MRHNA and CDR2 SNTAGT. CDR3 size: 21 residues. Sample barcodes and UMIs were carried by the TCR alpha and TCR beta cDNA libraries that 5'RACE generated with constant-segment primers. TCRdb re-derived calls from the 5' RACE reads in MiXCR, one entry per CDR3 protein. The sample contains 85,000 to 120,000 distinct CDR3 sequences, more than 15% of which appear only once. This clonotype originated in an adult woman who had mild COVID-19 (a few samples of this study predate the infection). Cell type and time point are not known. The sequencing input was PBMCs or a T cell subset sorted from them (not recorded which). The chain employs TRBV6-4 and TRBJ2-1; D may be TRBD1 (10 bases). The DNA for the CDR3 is TGTGCCAGCAGCCCAGACCCGGGACAGGGGATTGCGGGAGGGCCGGGAAATGAGCAGTTCTTC. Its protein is CASSPDPGQGIAGGPGNEQFF.